The 15 T cell receptor beta chains in this list originate from one sample, sequenced in a study of response to subunit inactivated influenza vaccine. TCRdb analysed the RT-PCR reads with MiXCR anew, one entry per CDR3 protein. The repertoire consists of about 520,000 distinct CDR3 sequences, with roughly 11% occurring once and the leading ten covering 10% to 15%. Source: PBMCs from blood, taken about 40 days after vaccination. The receptor source for this set is a man aged 45 to 65 who received an inactivated influenza vaccine.

This clonotype came up a few times. V gene TRBV12-2 combines with J gene TRBJ1-1. TRBV12-2 represents a pseudogene. The CDR3 spans 13 residues. The DNA of the CDR3 is TGTGCAAGTCGCTGCGGTCCGAACACTGAAGCTTTCTTT. It yields the protein CASRCGPNTEAFF.

This clonotype occurred a few times. The rearrangement joins TRBV7-9 to TRBJ2-7, with no clear D. Trimming left V 1 base short and J 4 bases short, with 11 bases between. Germline V gene data show CDR1 as SEHNR and CDR2 as FQNEAQ (reference sequence). CDR3 size: 14 residues. CDR3: CASSLGLPPYEQYF. The CDR3 nucleotides read TGTGCCAGCAGCTTAGGGCTACCCCCTTACGAGCAGTACTTC. Complete variable domain (other parts from reference TRBV7-9 and TRBJ2-7): DTGVSQNPRHKITKRGQNVTFRCDPISEHNRLYWYRQTLGQGPEFLTYFQNEAQLEKSRLLSDRFSAERPKGSFSTLEIQRTEQGDSAMYLCASSLGLPPYEQYFGPGTRLTVT.

In this sample, this clonotype turned up a few times. The gene calls are TRBV6-1 and TRBJ2-1; 15 nucleotides line up with TRBD2. V dropped 6 bases and J dropped 1; count of bases not matched to a gene: 1. CDR1 MNHNS and CDR2 SASEGT come from the germline V gene. This CDR3 comprises 16 residues. CDR3 coding DNA: TGTGCCAGCAGGGGACTAGCGGGAGGTTCCTACAATGAGCAGTTCTTC. Its translation is CASRGLAGGSYNEQFF.

This clonotype was seen repeatedly, ten times or more. The chain has TRBV20-1 and TRBJ1-1; D is possibly TRBD1 (5 bases). Per germline, CDR1 DFQATT and CDR2 SNEGSKA (reference sequence). Trimming took off 0 bases at V and 4 bases at J, with 12 bases between the two ends. The CDR3 extends over 14 amino acids. The CDR3 here is CSARDQRGFTEAFF. The CDR3 nucleotides read TGCAGTGCTAGAGATCAACGGGGGTTCACTGAAGCTTTCTTT.

This clonotype was counted between two and nine times. V gene TRBV20-1 combines with J gene TRBJ2-7; 11 bases are a match to TRBD2. The CDR3 extends over 14 amino acids. Germline loops: CDR1 DFQATT, CDR2 SNEGSKA (reference sequence). J gave up 2 bases and V 6 bases, and 6 bases lay outside the gene matches. CDR3 amino acids: CSAQTSGDTYEQYF. The CDR3 nucleotides read TGCAGTGCGCAGACTAGCGGGGACACCTACGAGCAGTACTTC.

The chain has TRBV7-2 and TRBJ2-7; D remains unclear. Trimming took off 6 bases at V and 2 bases at J, with 11 bases between the two ends. Germline CDR1 reads SGHTA; CDR2 reads FQGNSA. The CDR3 length is 13 residues. The CDR3 sequence: CASRLAGPYEQYF. As DNA, the CDR3 is TGTGCCAGCAGGCTCGCCGGCCCCTACGAGCAGTACTTC. The full variable domain, with the rest looked up from reference TRBV7-2 and TRBJ2-7, is GAGVSQSPSNKVTEKGKDVELRCDPISGHTALYWYRQSLGQGLEFLIYFQGNSAPDKSGLPSDRFSAERTGGSVSTLTIQRTQQEDSAVYLCASRLAGPYEQYFGPGTRLTVT.

This clonotype showed up many times. CDR3 DNA sequence: TGTGCCAGCAGCCGGGGACAGCAGAATGGCTACACCTTC. Amino acid sequence: CASSRGQQNGYTF. The chain recombines TRBV12-3 or TRBV12-4 with TRBJ1-2; 7 nucleotides align to TRBD1. The length of the CDR3 is 13 residues. V trimming: 6 bases; J trimming: 6 bases; junction bases outside the gene matches: 7.

The CDR3 nucleotides read TGCGCCAGCAGCAGTTATATACAGGATGGCACAGATACGCAGTATTTT. Translated: CASSSYIQDGTDTQYF. V gene TRBV5-1 combines with J gene TRBJ2-3, with a tentative D call TRBD1 (5 bases). Germline V gene sequence: CDR1 SGHRS, CDR2 YFSETQ. This CDR3 region has 16 residues. V lost 4 bases to trimming and J lost 1 base, with 16 bases between them.

This sequence joins TRBV3-1 and TRBJ1-2; the D is unclear. Germline-derived CDR1 and CDR2 are LGHDT and YNNKEL (reference sequence). V was trimmed by 1 base and J by 4 bases, leaving 10 bases between them. The CDR3 consists of 14 residues. CDR3 DNA sequence: TGTGCCAGCAGCCAAGTCGGGTCCGTCTATGGCTACACCTTC. This codes for CASSQVGSVYGYTF.

The DNA of the CDR3 is TGTGCCAGCAGCCCCGCGGCGAGCGGGGGGAACAATGAGCAGTTCTTC. Its translation is CASSPAASGGNNEQFF. This chain joins TRBV5-5 and TRBJ2-1; TRBD2 aligns across 9 bases. The V and J ends lost 4 bases and 5 bases, in that order; junction bases with no gene match: 10. Germline CDR1 SGHKS, CDR2 YYEKEE (reference sequence). This CDR3 contains 16 residues.

The chain links TRBV20-1 to TRBJ2-3; D is perhaps TRBD2 (6 bases). V shed 8 bases and J shed 1 base, with 10 bases lying between them. Germline loops: CDR1 DFQATT, CDR2 SNEGSKA (reference sequence). The CDR3 runs to 12 residues. CDR3 coding DNA: TGCAGTCCTTGGGGGGGCACAGATACGCAGTATTTT. It codes for CSPWGGTDTQYF.

This clonotype was seen more than once but under ten times. The chain recombines TRBV7-9 with TRBJ1-2; weak D call: TRBD1 (6 bases). This CDR3 contains 14 residues. The V end was cut by 0 bases, the J end by 11 bases, with 16 bases between. Germline V gene lookup returns CDR1 SEHNR and CDR2 FQNEAQ (reference sequence). As DNA, the CDR3 is TGTGCCAGCAGCTTAGCGCCGGACAGACAAAGTTACACCTTC. Translating gives CASSLAPDRQSYTF.

This clonotype was seen more than once but under ten times. This sequence joins TRBV28 and TRBJ2-2, with 8 bases lining up with TRBD2. The CDR3 length is 16 residues. Germline trimming cut 7 bases from V and 4 bases from J; bases unmatched to any gene: 11. Germline-derived CDR1 and CDR2 are MDHEN and SYDVKM. For the CDR3, the DNA is TGTGCCAGCACCATCCGGGAGGGGGGCCGCACCGGGGAGCTGTTTTTT. As protein: CASTIREGGRTGELFF.

This clonotype was recorded once. CDR3 protein: CASSPEAGVNEQYF. CDR3 DNA sequence: TGTGCCAGCTCACCAGAAGCGGGAGTTAACGAGCAGTACTTC. The chain has TRBV18 and TRBJ2-7, with TRBD2 identical over 8 bases. The V segment lost 2 bases and the J segment 5 bases; nucleotides outside the gene matches: 5. CDR3 length equals 14 residues. Germline V gene data show CDR1 as KGHSH and CDR2 as LQKENI.

This clonotype was detected only a few times. The chain carries TRBV20-1 and TRBJ2-7; 11 nucleotides agree with TRBD1. The CDR3 consists of 15 residues. The germline V gene has CDR1 DFQATT and CDR2 SNEGSKA (reference sequence). Trimming took 1 base from V and 1 from J; bases not matched to a gene: 3. CDR3 in amino acids: CSARAGQGGSYEQYF. The CDR3 nucleotides are TGCAGTGCTAGAGCGGGACAGGGGGGATCCTACGAGCAGTACTTC.